Listed here is a single T cell receptor (beta chain). This specimen belongs to a study of monozygotic twins with inflammatory bowel disease. The germline gives CDR1 SGHVS, CDR2 FQNEAQ. CDR3 length: 18 amino acids. TCRdb re-called the 5' RACE reads and catalogs CDR3 proteins one per entry, DNA excluded. Listed are a few hundred thousand distinct CDR3 sequences; under 3% falls within the top ten. This sequence was found in a human donor with ulcerative colitis or Crohn's disease, or a healthy co-twin of an affected twin (not recorded which). This rearrangement joins TRBV7-8 to TRBJ1-5; TCRdb selects TRBD1, and the lack of DNA leaves this call unchecked. The specimen was blood. CDR3 sequence reads: CASSPRGGAPYSNQPQHF. The full variable domain, with the rest looked up from reference TRBV7-8 and TRBJ1-5, is GAGVSQSPRYKVAKRGQDVALRCDPISGHVSLFWYQQALGQGPEFLTYFQNEAQLDKSGLPSDRFFAERPEGSVSTLKIQRTQQEDSAVYLCASSPRGGAPYSNQPQHFGDGTRLSIL.